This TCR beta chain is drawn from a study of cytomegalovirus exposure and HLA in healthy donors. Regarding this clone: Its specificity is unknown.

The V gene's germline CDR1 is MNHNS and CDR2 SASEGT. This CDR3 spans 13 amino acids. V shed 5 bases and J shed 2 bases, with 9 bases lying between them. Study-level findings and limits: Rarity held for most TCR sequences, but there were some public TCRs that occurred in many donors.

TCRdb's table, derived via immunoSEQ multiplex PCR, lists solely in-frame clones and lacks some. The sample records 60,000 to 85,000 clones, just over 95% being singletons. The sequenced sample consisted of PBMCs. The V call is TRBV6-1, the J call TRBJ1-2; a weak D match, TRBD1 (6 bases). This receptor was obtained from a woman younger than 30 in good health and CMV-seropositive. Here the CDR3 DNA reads TGTGCCAGCAGTCACAGGGAAAACTATGGCTACACCTTC. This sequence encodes CASSHRENYGYTF.